Each of the 24 T cell receptor beta chains below was sequenced from the same sample in a study of OX40 agonist ivuxolimab in advanced cancers. Receptors were amplified or captured by the immunoSEQ multiplex PCR assay. Entries here come from immuneACCESS through TCRdb and include only in-frame sequences with V and J called. Some clones fail to appear in such tables; in the studies checked, an unresolved V gene covers under half of the shortfall, and the cause of the remainder is unknown. For this sample there are 52,000 or so clones; around 81% appear just once. The top ten clones comprise approximately 2.5% of the sample. Sequenced material: CD4+ or CD8+ T cells sorted from blood, taken in a trial of the OX40 agonist ivuxolimab. Every receptor here comes from an adult with an advanced solid tumor such as melanoma, head and neck, liver or kidney cancer.

This chain connects TRBV10-3 to TRBJ2-2; TRBD2 matches 9 bases. The CDR3 loop spans 17 amino acids. CDR1 is ENHRY, CDR2 SYGVKD, per germline. Losses at the gene ends were 6 bases for V and 1 base for J; bases not matched to a gene: 9. CDR3 region: CAISPRAGGVNTGELFF. CDR3 sequence (DNA): TGTGCCATCAGCCCGCGTGCGGGGGGGGTGAACACCGGGGAGCTGTTTTTT.

The J gene is TRBJ2-7, the V gene TRBV11-3; a possible D gene is TRBD1 (6 bases). The CDR3 sequence is 14 residues long. CDR1 is SGHNT and CDR2 is YENEEA in the germline V gene. The V end lost 3 bases, the J end lost 0 bases, and 9 bases lay between the germline ends. CDR3 in DNA: TGTGCCAGCAGCTTTAACAGGGTCTCCTACGAGCAGTACTTC. As protein: CASSFNRVSYEQYF. The variable domain in full, with the rest retrieved from reference TRBV11-3 and TRBJ2-7, is EAGVVQSPRYKIIEKKQPVAFWCNPISGHNTLYWYLQNLGQGPELLIRYENEEAVDDSQLPKDRFSAERLKGVDSTLKIQPAELGDSAVYLCASSFNRVSYEQYFGPGTRLTVT.

The chain carries TRBV14 and TRBJ2-5; D uncertain. Germline values: CDR1 SGHDN, CDR2 FVKESK. This CDR3 spans 13 amino acids. Between the trimmed V and J ends, which lost 3 bases and 1 base, there was a span of 6 bases. The CDR3 coding sequence is TGTGCCAGCAGCCAGGGGATCCAAGAGACCCAGTACTTC. As protein: CASSQGIQETQYF.

This sequence joins TRBV5-1 and TRBJ2-4; 8 nucleotides match TRBD1. J was trimmed by 0 bases and V by 3 bases; bases with no gene match: 2. Germline CDR1 reads SGHRS; CDR2 reads YFSETQ. CDR3 size: 15 residues. This chain's CDR3 is CASSWTGRAKNIQYF. DNA for the CDR3: TGCGCCAGCAGCTGGACAGGGAGAGCCAAAAACATTCAGTACTTC.

The J gene is TRBJ2-1, the V gene TRBV11-2; D is tentatively TRBD1 or TRBD2 (5 bases each). The CDR3 sequence is 15 residues long. The V end was cut by 5 bases, the J end by 6 bases, with 17 bases between. Germline V gene lookup returns CDR1 SGHAT and CDR2 FQNNGV. CDR3 bases: TGTGCCAGCAGCCCCGGGACCGAAATATCCAATGAGCAGTTCTTC. This codes for CASSPGTEISNEQFF.

The CDR3 region has the DNA TGTGCCAGTAGTAATCCCGGGACATCTCGCTACGAGCAGTACTTC. Translation: CASSNPGTSRYEQYF. The rearrangement links TRBV19 to TRBJ2-7; the D gene is possibly TRBD1 (6 bases). CDR3 length: 15 amino acids. The germline CDR1 and CDR2 sequences are LNHDA and SQIVND (reference sequence). V was cut by 4 bases and J by 3 bases, with 16 bases left in between.

The chain joins TRBV11-3 to TRBJ2-7, with D possibly TRBD1 on 5 matching bases. The CDR3 is made up of 12 amino acids. V shed 5 bases and J shed 6 bases, with 11 bases lying between them. The V gene's germline CDR1 is SGHNT and CDR2 YENEEA. CDR3 protein: CASSPDRTEQYF. CDR3 DNA sequence: TGTGCCAGCAGCCCCGACAGAACCGAGCAGTACTTC.

The chain employs TRBV25-1 and TRBJ2-7; TRBD2 matches at 10 bases. Germline CDR1 is MGHDK and CDR2 is SYGVNS. There are 15 residues in the CDR3. V lost 7 bases and J lost 2; bases outside the gene matches: 8. The CDR3 region has the DNA TGTGCCAGCACTCCCAGCGGGAGGGAGACCTACGAGCAGTACTTC. It codes for CASTPSGRETYEQYF.

The chain employs TRBV9 and TRBJ1-6; TRBD1 is a possible D gene (5 bases). CDR1 and CDR2 (germline): SGDLS, YYNGEE. The V end was cut by 0 bases, the J end by 8 bases, with 12 bases between. CDR3 size: 15 residues. CDR3 nucleotides: TGTGCCAGCAGCGTAGCACCAGAGACAGATTCACCCCTCCACTTT. It yields the protein CASSVAPETDSPLHF.

The chain uses TRBV20-1 and TRBJ1-2, with 8 bases fitting TRBD1. Germline lookup yields CDR1 DFQATT and CDR2 SNEGSKA (reference sequence). The ends lost 6 bases at V and 12 bases at J; junction bases unmatched: 6. The CDR3 extends over 10 amino acids. The CDR3 reads CSARDRKDTF. CDR3 nucleotide sequence: TGCAGTGCCAGGGACAGGAAAGACACCTTC.

The chain uses TRBV2 and TRBJ1-2; D gene unclear. The V gene lost 7 bases and the J gene lost 0 bases, with 9 bases spanning the gap. The CDR3 is 13 residues long. Germline values: CDR1 SNHLY, CDR2 FYNNEI. CDR3 in amino acids: CASTATSNYGYTF. In nucleotides, the CDR3 is TGTGCCAGCACCGCCACATCTAACTATGGCTACACCTTC.

This clone turned up a few times. This chain joins TRBV2 and TRBJ1-6; possible D gene TRBD1, 6 bases. The V end was cut by 8 bases, the J end by 9 bases, with 14 bases between. This CDR3 is 13 amino acids long. Germline CDR1 and CDR2: SNHLY and FYNNEI. This CDR3 reads CASLLDRGSPLHF. The CDR3 coding sequence is TGTGCCAGCTTATTGGACAGAGGTTCACCCCTCCACTTT.

This chain links TRBV6-5 with TRBJ1-2; D remains ambiguous. V lost 3 bases and J 3 bases, leaving 11 bases between the germline ends. The CDR3 consists of 14 residues. Germline V gives CDR1 MNHEY, CDR2 SVGAGI. In DNA, the CDR3 is TGTGCCAGCAGTTATGGGGATGCGGACTATGGCTACACCTTC. This encodes CASSYGDADYGYTF.

The chain combines TRBV28 with TRBJ1-1; the D gene is possibly TRBD1 (5 bases). Germline CDR1 MDHEN, CDR2 SYDVKM. The CDR3 has 13 amino acids. V was shortened by 7 bases and J by 1 base, with 10 bases between the two germline ends. The chain's CDR3 is CASNLRGNTEAFF. For the CDR3, the DNA is TGTGCCAGCAACTTAAGGGGGAACACTGAAGCTTTCTTT.

This clone was counted only a few times. The chain combines TRBV7-9 with TRBJ1-1; D not resolved. Germline V CDR1 and CDR2: SEHNR, FQNEAQ (reference sequence). This CDR3 spans 11 amino acids. Deletions cut 3 bases from V and 7 bases from J, with 6 bases between. CDR3 sequence: CASSLMGEAFF. CDR3 in DNA: TGTGCCAGCAGCTTGATGGGTGAAGCTTTCTTT.

This clone was picked up a small number of times. The chain joins TRBV27 to TRBJ2-1, with TRBD2 matching over 13 bases. CDR1 and CDR2 (germline): MNHEY, SMNVEV (reference sequence). The CDR3 sequence is 15 residues long. J gave up 7 bases and V 6 bases, and 6 bases lay outside the gene matches. CDR3 amino acids: CASRLAGGPGNEQFF. CDR3 DNA: TGTGCCAGCAGACTAGCGGGGGGGCCGGGGAATGAGCAGTTCTTC.

The V gene is TRBV6-5, the J gene TRBJ1-6; D remains ambiguous. V gave up 2 bases and J gave up 12 bases, with 8 bases separating them. The germline CDR1 and CDR2 sequences are MNHEY and SVGAGI. The CDR3 has 12 residues. The CDR3 DNA is TGTGCCAGCAGTTACGACCGAGGACCCCTCCACTTT. The encoded protein is CASSYDRGPLHF.

The chain combines TRBV5-4 with TRBJ2-1; possible D gene TRBD1, 7 bases. V lost 1 base and J 4 bases, leaving 9 bases between the germline ends. The length of the CDR3 is 14 residues. Germline CDR1 is SGHNT and CDR2 is YYREEE (reference sequence). The CDR3 region is CASSLSGGYNEQFF. Written as DNA, the CDR3 is TGTGCCAGCAGCTTGTCAGGGGGGTACAATGAGCAGTTCTTC.

The chain joins TRBV11-2 to TRBJ2-7; no reliable D call. With 1 base removed from V and 4 bases from J, the gap between germline ends came to 8 bases. The CDR3 covers 13 residues. CDR1 SGHAT and CDR2 FQNNGV come from the germline V gene. The CDR3 DNA is TGTGCCAGCAGCTTAGGGTACGGGTACGAGCAGTACTTC. Translating it yields CASSLGYGYEQYF.

This rearrangement joins TRBV7-8 to TRBJ2-7; 7 bases line up with TRBD1. Trimming took 5 bases from V and 0 from J; bases not matched to a gene: 4. The CDR3 consists of 14 residues. Germline assignment: CDR1 SGHVS and CDR2 FQNEAQ. The CDR3 region is CASSKDRSSYEQYF. The CDR3 DNA sequence: TGTGCCAGCAGCAAGGACAGGAGCTCCTACGAGCAGTACTTC.

This clone is a singleton in its sample. The chain links TRBV30 to TRBJ1-4; 8 bases line up with TRBD1. J gave up 8 bases and V 1 base, and 3 bases lay outside the gene matches. Germline V gene data show CDR1 as GTSNPN and CDR2 as SVGIG (reference sequence). The CDR3 loop spans 13 amino acids. The chain's CDR3 is CAWSAGGEEKLFF. CDR3 DNA: TGTGCCTGGAGTGCAGGGGGCGAGGAAAAACTGTTTTTT. Based on the CDR3 plus reference TRBV30 and TRBJ1-4, the full variable domain is SQTIHQWPATLVQPVGSPLSLECTVEGTSNPNLYWYRQAAGRGLQLLFYSVGIGQISSEVPQNLSASRPQDRQFILSSKKLLLSDSGFYLCAWSAGGEEKLFFGSGTQLSVL.

The chain links TRBV4-3 to TRBJ1-3; D may be TRBD1 (5 bases). Trimming took off 3 bases at V and 3 bases at J, with 18 bases between the two ends. The CDR3 length is 17 residues. CDR1 LGHNA and CDR2 YSLEER come from the germline V gene. As DNA, the CDR3 is TGCGCCAGCAGCCACGGGACCCGACGGGGAATTGGAAACACCATATATTTT. Its translation: CASSHGTRRGIGNTIYF.

This chain connects TRBV7-2 to TRBJ2-7; the match to TRBD1 covers 9 bases. The V and J ends lost 4 bases and 1 base, in that order; junction bases with no gene match: 11. CDR1 and CDR2 (germline): SGHTA, FQGNSA. The CDR3 contains 17 residues. The CDR3 here is CASSSPWGQGISYEQYF. In DNA, the CDR3 is TGTGCCAGCAGCTCACCCTGGGGACAGGGAATTTCCTACGAGCAGTACTTC. The full variable domain, in which reference TRBV7-2 and TRBJ2-7 provide the parts outside the CDR3, is GAGVSQSPSNKVTEKGKDVELRCDPISGHTALYWYRQSLGQGLEFLIYFQGNSAPDKSGLPSDRFSAERTGGSVSTLTIQRTQQEDSAVYLCASSSPWGQGISYEQYFGPGTRLTVT.

The chain employs TRBV5-1 and TRBJ2-7, with D perhaps matching TRBD2 (5 bases). Trimming pared 2 bases from V and 5 bases from J, leaving 17 bases between. Germline V gene data show CDR1 as SGHRS and CDR2 as YFSETQ. This CDR3 has 15 amino acids. CDR3 nucleotide sequence: TGCGCCAGCAGCTTCCAGGCCCGGAGGCGCGACGAGCAGTACTTC. This encodes CASSFQARRRDEQYF.